The clone carrying this T cell receptor (beta chain) showed up just a few times. Its antigen remains unidentified. Germline CDR1 and CDR2: LNHDA and SQIVND (reference sequence). The CDR3 contains 16 residues. V was cut by 10 bases and J by 0 bases, with 19 bases left in between. RNA transcripts yielded amplified TCR beta CDR3 regions. Following a first-round RT-PCR that used HTBI primers, a second-round multiplex PCR was carried out. In TCRdb, the multiplex PCR reads were re-called with MiXCR into one record per CDR3 protein. This table holds about 1.2 million distinct CDR3 sequences, 35% to 40% found once. This entry belongs to a study of Graves' ophthalmopathy and Graves' hyperthyroidism. Study-wide points: Stable hyperthyroidism and ophthalmopathy were told apart by a 13-signature model, which achieved less than 90% sensitivity and approximately 81% specificity.

Sequenced input: peripheral blood or thyroid tissue (not recorded which). The chain recombines TRBV19 with TRBJ1-5; D is possibly TRBD1 (6 bases). The sequence was collected from an adult man with Graves' hyperthyroidism. DNA for the CDR3: TGTGCCACCTTGGGGGGGGCACGTTATAGCAATCAGCCCCAGCATTTT. This encodes CATLGGARYSNQPQHF.